This TCR beta chain emerged from a study of naive and memory T cell subsets. Study-level results: TCR transcript changes with activation or differentiation may affect this RNA method. More TCRs at tuberculin sites were read as hypersensitivity T cell infiltration.

The CDR3 extends over 13 amino acids. Germline CDR1 SNHLY, CDR2 FYNNEI. Between the trimmed V and J ends, which lost 4 bases and 5 bases, there was a span of 9 bases. Details on this clonotype: As yet, its antigen is unknown.

Ligated cDNA underwent four rounds of PCR with nested alpha and beta constant region primers and SP2. TCRdb used MiXCR to reprocess the UMI-ligation and nested PCR reads, holding one entry per CDR3 protein. The table records 25,000 to 35,000 distinct CDR3 sequences, approximately 6.7% of them present only once. Treatment noted: skin biopsy from PPD injection site in Mantoux-positive individual. A UMI-containing oligonucleotide was joined by 3' ligation to the TCR cDNA template. Biopsied sites were PPD injections in people with a positive Mantoux test. This receptor was obtained from an adult in good health. The specimen comprised skin, sampled from a tuberculin skin test site. V usage is TRBV2 and J usage is TRBJ2-1; D not resolved. CDR3 DNA sequence: TGTGCCAGCAGTGTTGTAGTTGACAATGAGCAGTTCTTC. Amino acids: CASSVVVDNEQFF.